Following are 14 T cell receptor beta chains from one sample sequenced in a study of blood T cell repertoires in COVID-19 (dated by TCRdb to about 2020). The library was prepared using the immunoSEQ multiplex PCR assay. As stored in TCRdb, this immuneACCESS dataset retains in-frame rearrangements with V and J assigned. A fraction of the clones does not appear; measured against another copy, unresolved V genes explain less than half of the discrepancy, and the remainder lacks a known reason. Within this sample are around 19,000 clones, with 85% to 90% of them counted one time only. The ten largest clones take up more than 6.5% of the sample. The sequencing input was peripheral blood. The source is a woman aged 60-75 years with active COVID-19.

This clone was counted once. The rearrangement joins TRBV13 to TRBJ2-5; 13 nucleotides agree with TRBD2. The CDR3 loop spans 16 amino acids. The germline CDR1 and CDR2 sequences are PRHDT and FYEKMQ (reference sequence). J gave up 5 bases and V 4 bases, and 7 bases lay outside the gene matches. CDR3 protein: CASSSFGLAGEETQYF. CDR3 in DNA: TGTGCCAGCAGCTCCTTTGGACTAGCGGGGGAGGAGACCCAGTACTTC.

J is TRBJ2-7 and V is TRBV5-1, with TRBD2 identical over 12 bases. The trim removed 4 bases at V and 4 bases at J, leaving 6 bases unmatched. The CDR3 has 15 residues. In germline, CDR1 is SGHRS, CDR2 YFSETQ. The CDR3 protein is CASSPLTSGGYEQYF. For the CDR3, the DNA is TGCGCCAGCAGCCCCTTGACTAGCGGGGGATACGAGCAGTACTTC.

CDR3: CASSDSQGGSNEKLFF. CDR3 nucleotide sequence: TGTGCCAGCAGTGACTCCCAGGGAGGCTCTAATGAAAAACTGTTTTTT. The chain carries TRBV25-1 and TRBJ1-4; D might be TRBD1 (5 bases). Trimming took off 3 bases at V and 3 bases at J, with 14 bases between the two ends. The CDR3 is 16 amino acids. Germline CDR1 and CDR2: MGHDK and SYGVNS.

This sequence joins TRBV5-5 and TRBJ1-5, with 7 positions matching TRBD1. Germline V gene data show CDR1 as SGHKS and CDR2 as YYEKEE (reference sequence). CDR3 length: 15 amino acids. Trimming cost V 4 bases and J 6 bases; bases outside gene matches: 10. The CDR3 here is CASSPVTGWGQPQHF. CDR3 in DNA: TGTGCCAGCAGCCCTGTGACAGGGTGGGGTCAGCCCCAGCATTTT.

The chain employs TRBV11-2 and TRBJ2-5, with TRBD2 matching over 8 bases. The CDR3 is 17 amino acids. The trim removed 5 bases at V and 4 bases at J, leaving 15 bases unmatched. Germline CDR1 reads SGHAT; CDR2 reads FQNNGV. CDR3 sequence reads: CASSPGRTSSPPETQYF. The DNA for the CDR3 is TGTGCCAGCAGCCCGGGGCGGACTAGCTCCCCCCCAGAGACCCAGTACTTC.

The CDR3 nucleotides are TGTGCCAGCAGCTTAAGGCGGGGCGTCTGGAATGAGCAGTTCTTC. Its protein is CASSLRRGVWNEQFF. This chain links TRBV7-3 with TRBJ2-1; TRBD2 is a possible D gene (6 bases). From germline, CDR1 is SGHTA and CDR2 FQGTGA. Trimming shortened V by 1 base and J by 7 bases, and 14 bases separated the two germline ends. The CDR3 is made up of 15 amino acids.

This rearrangement joins TRBV18 to TRBJ1-4, with D unresolved. CDR1 is KGHSH, CDR2 LQKENI, per germline. Trimming removed 1 base from V and 7 bases from J, with 7 bases in between. The CDR3 contains 13 residues. The CDR3 loop reads CASSPLRSEKLFF. CDR3 DNA: TGTGCCAGCTCACCACTCCGTTCTGAAAAACTGTTTTTT.

The chain couples TRBV10-1 to TRBJ2-7, with D perhaps TRBD2 (6 bases). CDR3 size: 14 residues. Looked up from germline, CDR1 is WNHNN and CDR2 is SYGVQD (reference sequence). Trimming removed 4 bases from V and 2 bases from J, with 12 bases in between. CDR3 residues: CASSAGTGAYEQYF. CDR3 DNA sequence: TGCGCCAGCAGTGCCGGGACGGGAGCCTACGAGCAGTACTTC.

The chain links TRBV5-1 to TRBJ1-1; D unclear. Trimming cost V 4 bases and J 0 bases, with 16 bases left between them. Germline assignment: CDR1 SGHRS and CDR2 YFSETQ. The CDR3 has 16 amino acids. The CDR3 sequence is CASSTPVRGMNTEAFF. CDR3 bases: TGCGCCAGCAGCACCCCAGTTCGGGGTATGAACACTGAAGCTTTCTTT.

The chain is built from TRBV4-1 and TRBJ1-1, with D tentatively TRBD1 (5 bases). CDR3 length: 15 amino acids. CDR1 and CDR2 (germline): MGHRA, YSYEKL. Trimming left V 0 bases short and J 1 base short, with 9 bases between. The chain's CDR3 is CASSQDWGGNTEAFF. The CDR3 region has the DNA TGCGCCAGCAGCCAAGATTGGGGGGGGAACACTGAAGCTTTCTTT.

V is TRBV6-5 and J is TRBJ1-1; no definite D call. V lost 6 bases to trimming and J lost 5 bases, with 16 bases between them. The length of the CDR3 is 14 residues. Germline values: CDR1 MNHEY, CDR2 SVGAGI. The CDR3, as DNA: TGTGCCAGCAGCTTTGGCGGGTTAGGTACTGAAGCTTTCTTT. This gives the protein CASSFGGLGTEAFF.

J is TRBJ2-1 and V is TRBV5-1, with 11 bases identical to TRBD2. This CDR3 has 14 amino acids. CDR1 is SGHRS, CDR2 YFSETQ, per germline. V shed 2 bases, J shed 7 bases, and the junction held 2 bases outside the gene matches. CDR3 region: CASSLPSGGNEQFF. The CDR3 DNA follows: TGCGCCAGCAGCTTACCTAGCGGGGGGAATGAGCAGTTCTTC.

The J gene is TRBJ1-6, the V gene TRBV7-9; 9 bases agree with TRBD1. The CDR3 consists of 16 residues. V trimming: 4 bases; J trimming: 5 bases; junction bases outside the gene matches: 6. Per the germline V gene, CDR1 is SEHNR and CDR2 is FQNEAQ (reference sequence). Here the CDR3 DNA reads TGTGCCAGCAGCTCCACAGGGGGCGGGAATAATTCACCCCTCCACTTT. It codes for CASSSTGGGNNSPLHF.

The V gene is TRBV7-9, the J gene TRBJ2-1, with a weak D call TRBD2 (6 bases). The CDR3 runs to 14 residues. Per the germline V gene, CDR1 is SEHNR and CDR2 is FQNEAQ (reference sequence). V lost 2 bases and J lost 8, with 13 bases in between. The CDR3 spells CASSLLAGSDEQFF. The DNA of the CDR3 is TGTGCCAGCAGCTTATTGGCGGGGAGCGATGAGCAGTTCTTC. The full variable domain, rest sourced from reference TRBV7-9 and TRBJ2-1, is DTGVSQNPRHKITKRGQNVTFRCDPISEHNRLYWYRQTLGQGPEFLTYFQNEAQLEKSRLLSDRFSAERPKGSFSTLEIQRTEQGDSAMYLCASSLLAGSDEQFFGPGTRLTVL.